This T cell receptor (beta chain) was captured in a study of cytomegalovirus exposure and HLA in healthy donors. Whole-study context: Both the 95 to 150 validation repertoires and the approximately 620 first-cohort repertoires used the same platform, as reported by a later analysis.

Study outcomes and limitations: Under in vitro conditions, a few CMV-associated chains were confirmed as specific for CMV antigens.

The CDR3 has 13 amino acids. Germline V gene lookup returns CDR1 KGHSH and CDR2 LQKENI. V was shortened by 3 bases and J by 4 bases, with 7 bases between the two germline ends. Repertoires were generated with immunoSEQ multiplex PCR, while TCRdb's copy carries only in-frame clones and drops some. The data hold around 63,000 clones, with roughly 90% observed a single time. Comment on this clone: Its target is not known.

Among the approximately 130 subjects of the validation cohort, separate from the roughly 650-subject first cohort, were the donors. This receptor was taken from a woman under 30 in good health and CMV-seronegative. V usage is TRBV18 and J usage is TRBJ1-5; the D is unclear. The sequenced sample was PBMCs. The CDR3 spells CASSPQANQPQHF. In DNA form, the CDR3 reads TGTGCCAGCTCACCGCAGGCGAATCAGCCCCAGCATTTT. Using reference TRBV18 and TRBJ1-5 for the parts outside the CDR3, the full variable domain is NAGVMQNPRHLVRRRGQEARLRCSPMKGHSHVYWYRQLPEEGLKFMVYLQKENIIDESGMPKERFSAEFPKEGPSILRIQQVVRGDSAAYFCASSPQANQPQHFGDGTRLSIL.